A single sample gave rise to the 7 T cell receptor beta chains below, sequenced in a study of T-cell reconstitution after alpha-beta-depleted transplantation in children. This sample's TCRbeta library carried unique molecular identifier barcodes. TCRdb analysed the PCR reads with MiXCR anew, one entry per CDR3 protein. The sample yields about 200,000 distinct CDR3 sequences, roughly 9.1% seen once. The sample consisted of PBMCs, mostly from graft donor cells, taken 360 days after TCRalphabeta/CD19-depleted stem cell transplant. The receptor source for this set is a male patient under 10 years old who had a stem cell transplant for acute myeloid leukemia, so the T cells may come from the graft donor.

This clonotype was counted ten times or more. This rearrangement joins TRBV4-2 to TRBJ2-7; 13 nucleotides line up with TRBD2. The germline CDR1 and CDR2 sequences are LGHNA and YNFKEQ. This CDR3 is 18 amino acids long. V gave up 0 bases and J gave up 5 bases; unmatched junction bases: 10. CDR3 DNA: TGTGCCAGCAGCCAAGATGGGACTAGCGGGACTTTAGGTAACGAGCAGTACTTC. Protein sequence: CASSQDGTSGTLGNEQYF.

This clonotype was seen only a few times. CDR3 sequence (DNA): TGTGCCAGCACCCCGGACGCCAAGGAAGCGGATGAGCAGTTCTTC. This translates into CASTPDAKEADEQFF. The chain couples TRBV12-3 or TRBV12-4 to TRBJ2-1; D is possibly TRBD2 (5 bases). CDR3 length: 15 residues. The V gene lost 7 bases and the J gene lost 8 bases, with 21 bases spanning the gap.

The V gene is TRBV20-1, the J gene TRBJ2-1; either TRBD1 or TRBD2 may supply D (5 bases each). Germline CDR1 DFQATT, CDR2 SNEGSKA (reference sequence). The CDR3 runs 14 residues. Trimming took 1 base from V and 12 from J, leaving 19 bases between them. The CDR3, as DNA: TGCAGTGCTAGAGTTCCGGGACCCGAGGTGGGGCAGTTCTTC. Its translation is CSARVPGPEVGQFF.

This clonotype appeared once. An end of the junction does not agree with germline; a read error may underlie this. The chain recombines TRBV12-5 with TRBJ1-2; D is ambiguous. CDR1 and CDR2 (germline): LGHNT, FRNRAP. The CDR3 has 11 amino acids. CDR3 sequence: CASGTAPIVDF. CDR3 DNA: TGTGCTAGTGGAACAGCTCCCATAGTAGACTTC. Full variable domain (remainder filled in from reference TRBV12-5 and TRBJ1-2): DARVTQTPRHKVTEMGQEVTMRCQPILGHNTVFWYRQTMMQGLELLAYFRNRAPLDDSGMPKDRFSAEMPDATLATLKIQPSEPRDSAVYFCASGTAPIVDFGSGTRLTVV.

In this sample, this clonotype turned up many times. V is TRBV5-1 and J is TRBJ2-5; TRBD2 aligns across 8 bases. The CDR3 has 12 amino acids. The ends lost 5 bases at V and 3 bases at J; junction bases unmatched: 0. Per the germline V gene, CDR1 is SGHRS and CDR2 is YFSETQ. The CDR3 loop reads CASRLAEETQYF. CDR3 DNA: TGCGCCAGCAGACTAGCGGAAGAGACCCAGTACTTC.

This clonotype was found a few times. CDR3 sequence (DNA): TGCAGCGTTACAGGGGGCTCAAACTATGGCTACACCTTC. Translating it yields CSVTGGSNYGYTF. The chain recombines TRBV29-1 with TRBJ1-2, with 9 bases that match TRBD1. Trimming cost V 5 bases and J 2 bases; bases outside gene matches: 3. Germline V gene sequence: CDR1 SQVTM, CDR2 ANQGSEA. The CDR3 has 13 residues.

The V and J genes are TRBV11-2 and TRBJ1-2, with D uncertain. Looked up from germline, CDR1 is SGHAT and CDR2 is FQNNGV. There are 13 residues in the CDR3. V dropped 7 bases and J dropped 7 bases, with 16 bases sitting between them. The CDR3, as DNA: TGTGCCAGCACCCCCAGCCCTTGGGGTGGCTACACCTTC. It translates to CASTPSPWGGYTF. Combining the CDR3 with reference TRBV11-2 and TRBJ1-2 gives the whole variable domain EAGVAQSPRYKIIEKRQSVAFWCNPISGHATLYWYQQILGQGPKLLIQFQNNGVVDDSQLPKDRFSAERLKGVDSTLKIQPAKLEDSAVYLCASTPSPWGGYTFGSGTRLTVV.